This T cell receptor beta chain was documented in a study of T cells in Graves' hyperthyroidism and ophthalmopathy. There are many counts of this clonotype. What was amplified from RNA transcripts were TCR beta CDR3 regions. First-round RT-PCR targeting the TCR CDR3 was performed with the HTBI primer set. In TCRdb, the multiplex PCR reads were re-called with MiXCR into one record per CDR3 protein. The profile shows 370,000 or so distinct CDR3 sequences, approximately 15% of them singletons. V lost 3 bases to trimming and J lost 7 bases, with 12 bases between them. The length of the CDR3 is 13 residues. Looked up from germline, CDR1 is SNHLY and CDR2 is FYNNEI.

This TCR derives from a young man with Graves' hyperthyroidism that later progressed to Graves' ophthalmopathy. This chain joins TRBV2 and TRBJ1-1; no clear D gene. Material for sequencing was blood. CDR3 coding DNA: TGTGCCAGCAGTGAGATTGAACGGGGTGAAGCTTTCTTT. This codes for CASSEIERGEAFF.